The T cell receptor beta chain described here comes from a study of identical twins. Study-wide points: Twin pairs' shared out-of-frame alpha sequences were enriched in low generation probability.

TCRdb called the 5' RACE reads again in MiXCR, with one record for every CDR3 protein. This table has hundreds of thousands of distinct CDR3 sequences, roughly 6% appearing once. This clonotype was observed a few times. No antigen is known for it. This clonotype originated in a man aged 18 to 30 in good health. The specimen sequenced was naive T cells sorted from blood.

The CDR3 sequence: CASSFRGQSNQPQHF. CDR3 DNA sequence: TGTGCCAGCAGTTTCCGCGGACAGAGCAATCAGCCCCAGCATTTT. This chain uses TRBV27 with TRBJ1-5; weak D call: TRBD1 (6 bases). Germline V gene sequence: CDR1 MNHEY, CDR2 SMNVEV (reference sequence). V lost 3 bases to trimming and J lost 1 base, with 10 bases between them. The CDR3 totals 15 residues.